Shown below are 30 T cell receptor beta chains from a single sample sequenced in a study of CD8 T cells in Susac syndrome. RNA totalling about 0.45 to 1 ug underwent reverse transcription with random hexamers. TCRdb analysed the immunoSEQ multiplex PCR reads with MiXCR anew, one entry per CDR3 protein. The sample yields 100,000 to 150,000 distinct CDR3 sequences, around 94% seen once. Specimen: CD4+ T cells from PBMCs. All receptors come from a human donor in good health.

The V call is TRBV3-1, the J call TRBJ2-1; TRBD2 aligns across 11 bases. The CDR3 contains 18 residues. V lost 1 base to trimming and J lost 9 bases; unmatched junction nucleotides: 14. Germline values: CDR1 LGHDT, CDR2 YNNKEL (reference sequence). CDR3 bases: TGTGCCAGCAGCCAAGTCCCCACGGTACTAGCGGGAGTGCCTGAGCAGTTCTTC. Translating gives CASSQVPTVLAGVPEQFF.

The rearrangement uses TRBV30 and TRBJ2-1; no firm D call. The ends were cut back, 0 bases at V and 7 bases at J, with 7 bases in the middle. The CDR3 sequence is 12 residues long. CDR1 is GTSNPN, CDR2 SVGIG, per germline (reference sequence). The CDR3 sequence is CAWSVTGNEQFF. Here the CDR3 DNA reads TGTGCCTGGAGTGTTACTGGGAATGAGCAGTTCTTC.

The V and J genes are TRBV7-2 and TRBJ1-1, with 7 nucleotides matching TRBD1. This CDR3 is 15 amino acids long. CDR1 and CDR2 from the germline V gene are SGHTA and FQGNSA. Trimming took 2 bases from V and 0 from J; bases not matched to a gene: 3. CDR3 coding DNA: TGTGCCAGCAGCTTAAGACAGGGCCTGAACACTGAAGCTTTCTTT. Its protein product is CASSLRQGLNTEAFF.

As regards this clonotype: Because the CDR3's place on the DNA is in doubt, the DNA is left out and the CDR3 is given as listed by TCRdb. The chain combines TRBV5-1 with TRBJ2-1; TRBD1, as called in the table, went unchecked against the DNA. The germline gives CDR1 SGHRS, CDR2 YFSETQ. From its first to its last residue, the CDR3 has 17 amino acids. This CDR3 reads CASSLWALGAGNPLSVF.

V and J are TRBV3-1 and TRBJ1-2; D is undetermined. The V gene's germline CDR1 is LGHDT and CDR2 YNNKEL (reference sequence). There are 14 residues in the CDR3. V was trimmed by 4 bases and J by 2 bases, leaving 11 bases between them. The chain's CDR3 is CASSRFESNYGYTF. CDR3 DNA sequence: TGTGCCAGCAGCCGGTTTGAGTCGAACTATGGCTACACCTTC.

The chain employs TRBV6-2 or TRBV6-3 and TRBJ2-7; a possible D gene is TRBD2 (5 bases). Trimming removed 2 bases at V and 0 bases at J, with 8 bases between. The CDR3 is 14 residues long. Germline lookup yields CDR1 MNHEY and CDR2 SVGEGT. The CDR3 region is CASSYSSDSYEQYF. In DNA, the CDR3 is TGTGCCAGCAGTTACAGTAGCGACTCCTACGAGCAGTACTTC.

The chain has TRBV30 and TRBJ2-1; D unclear. There are 14 residues in the CDR3. V lost 6 bases and J lost 7, with 19 bases in between. Germline V CDR1 and CDR2: GTSNPN, SVGIG (reference sequence). DNA of the CDR3: TGTGCCTGTCAGTCCGAAGGGCTCAGGAATGAGCAGTTCTTC. Translating it yields CACQSEGLRNEQFF.

The genes are TRBV7-2 and TRBJ2-7; no reliable D call. This CDR3 region has 13 residues. V shed 4 bases and J shed 6 bases, with 13 bases lying between them. Germline-derived CDR1 and CDR2 are SGHTA and FQGNSA. This CDR3 reads CASSSRLRLEQYF. The CDR3 DNA sequence: TGTGCCAGCAGCTCCAGACTCCGTCTCGAGCAGTACTTC.

The V gene is TRBV6-5, the J gene TRBJ2-2, with 10 bases identical to TRBD2. The CDR3 is 16 amino acids. CDR1 is MNHEY and CDR2 is SVGAGI in the germline V gene. The V and J ends lost 0 bases and 8 bases, in that order; junction bases with no gene match: 6. The CDR3 reads CASSYSWASGGGELFF. The CDR3 region has the DNA TGTGCCAGCAGTTACTCTTGGGCTAGCGGGGGTGGGGAGCTGTTTTTT.

The chain employs TRBV6-2 or TRBV6-3 and TRBJ2-5; D call uncertain. This CDR3 is 14 amino acids long. V was shortened by 2 bases and J by 8 bases, with 15 bases between the two germline ends. Germline CDR1 is MNHEY and CDR2 is SVGEGT. The chain's CDR3 is CASSYRAPQGTQYF. Written as DNA, the CDR3 is TGTGCCAGCAGTTACAGGGCCCCTCAAGGAACCCAGTACTTC.

The genes are TRBV6-5 and TRBJ2-7, with 7 bases lining up with TRBD1. This CDR3 region has 14 residues. The junction had 10 bases not matched to a gene; V was cut back by 5 bases and J by 6 bases. Germline-derived CDR1 and CDR2 are MNHEY and SVGAGI. This chain's CDR3 is CASSLRQGRGEQYF. The CDR3 DNA follows: TGTGCCAGCAGTCTTCGACAGGGTCGGGGCGAGCAGTACTTC.

V is TRBV4-3 and J is TRBJ1-2, with unresolved D. CDR1 and CDR2 from the germline V gene are LGHNA and YSLEER. Trimming removed 3 bases at V and 8 bases at J, with 13 bases between. The CDR3 loop spans 13 amino acids. The CDR3, as DNA: TGCGCCAGCAGCCACTCAGGTCTCCGCGGCTACACCTTC. Translated, it gives CASSHSGLRGYTF.

The chain uses TRBV20-1 and TRBJ2-7, with D perhaps TRBD1 or TRBD2 (5 bases each). The V gene lost 2 bases and the J gene lost 3 bases, with 11 bases spanning the gap. The CDR3 covers 13 residues. Germline CDR1 and CDR2: DFQATT and SNEGSKA (reference sequence). Written as DNA, the CDR3 is TGCAGTGCTAGACGGATTGGGGGCTACGAGCAGTACTTC. This codes for CSARRIGGYEQYF.

This chain links TRBV20-1 with TRBJ1-1; D not resolved. CDR3 length: 10 residues. Germline CDR1 reads DFQATT; CDR2 reads SNEGSKA (reference sequence). Trimming removed 7 bases at V and 11 bases at J, with 14 bases between. The CDR3 sequence: CSVSPWRAFF. The CDR3 DNA reads as TGCAGTGTCTCGCCCTGGAGGGCTTTCTTT.

The chain carries TRBV27 and TRBJ1-1; D might be TRBD1 (5 bases). Trimming left V 2 bases short and J 5 bases short, with 15 bases between. Germline loops: CDR1 MNHEY, CDR2 SMNVEV (reference sequence). The CDR3 runs to 15 residues. CDR3 residues: CASSLLIQGGTEAFF. The CDR3 DNA sequence: TGTGCCAGCAGTTTACTGATTCAGGGCGGTACTGAAGCTTTCTTT.

The chain couples TRBV10-3 to TRBJ2-2; 7 bases line up with TRBD1. The CDR3 extends over 13 amino acids. Germline CDR1 ENHRY, CDR2 SYGVKD. Germline trimming cut 10 bases from V and 0 bases from J; bases unmatched to any gene: 2. The CDR3 DNA reads as TGTGCCACCGGGACAGCGAACACCGGGGAGCTGTTTTTT. This sequence encodes CATGTANTGELFF.

V and J are TRBV7-9 and TRBJ2-7; tentative D call: TRBD1 (6 bases). The ends were cut back, 2 bases at V and 1 base at J, with 9 bases in the middle. CDR3 length equals 14 residues. Per germline, CDR1 SEHNR and CDR2 FQNEAQ (reference sequence). The chain's CDR3 is CASSLTGQSYEQYF. CDR3 DNA: TGTGCCAGCAGCTTAACTGGACAGTCCTACGAGCAGTACTTC.

The V call is TRBV12-3 or TRBV12-4, the J call TRBJ2-7; weak D call: TRBD1 (5 bases). V was trimmed by 6 bases and J by 0 bases, leaving 12 bases between them. This CDR3 comprises 14 residues. The CDR3 DNA reads TGTGCCAGCAGCCGGCAGGGAATCTCCTACGAGCAGTACTTC. Its protein product is CASSRQGISYEQYF.

This rearrangement joins TRBV30 to TRBJ1-3; D ambiguous. Germline V CDR1 and CDR2: GTSNPN, SVGIG (reference sequence). The V and J ends lost 2 bases and 0 bases respectively, with 8 bases between them. The CDR3 contains 14 residues. CDR3 nucleotides: TGTGCCTGGAGTCGGACCGTCTCTGGAAACACCATATATTTT. This sequence encodes CAWSRTVSGNTIYF.

The rearrangement joins TRBV4-1 to TRBJ1-1; 12 positions agree with TRBD1. V shed 5 bases, J shed 3 bases, and the junction held 7 bases outside the gene matches. The length of the CDR3 is 16 residues. CDR1 and CDR2 from the germline V gene are MGHRA and YSYEKL. The CDR3 nucleotides are TGCGCCAGCAGCTCTGGGACAGGGGGCCGGTACACTGAAGCTTTCTTT. This gives the protein CASSSGTGGRYTEAFF.

The chain joins TRBV10-3 to TRBJ2-3, with 11 bases fitting TRBD2. This CDR3 region has 16 residues. Germline loops: CDR1 ENHRY, CDR2 SYGVKD. Trimming removed 1 base from V and 2 bases from J; junction bases left unmatched: 2. CDR3 in DNA: TGTGCCATCAGTGAGTTTAGCGGGAGGGACACAGATACGCAGTATTTT. Translating gives CAISEFSGRDTDTQYF.

This chain connects TRBV12-3 or TRBV12-4 to TRBJ1-1; no definite D call. The ends were cut back, 6 bases at V and 13 bases at J, with 12 bases in the middle. This CDR3 is built from 10 residues. Here the CDR3 DNA reads TGTGCCAGCAGGAATACAGTCAGTTTCTTT. Encoded protein: CASRNTVSFF.

The chain carries TRBV30 and TRBJ2-1, with 7 bases aligning to TRBD2. This CDR3 has 11 amino acids. V was pared by 5 bases and J by 9 bases, with 4 bases of the junction left unmatched. CDR1 GTSNPN and CDR2 SVGIG come from the germline V gene (reference sequence). CDR3 residues: CAWGLVSEQFF. Here the CDR3 DNA reads TGTGCCTGGGGACTAGTATCTGAGCAGTTCTTC.

V gene TRBV7-2 combines with J gene TRBJ2-7, with a tentative D call TRBD1 (6 bases). Trimming removed 3 bases from V and 5 bases from J, with 11 bases in between. The CDR3 runs 13 residues. Germline values: CDR1 SGHTA, CDR2 FQGNSA. The CDR3 reads CASSFSTGNEQYF. DNA of the CDR3: TGTGCCAGCAGCTTTTCTACAGGGAACGAGCAGTACTTC.

This clonotype has just a few counts. V and J are TRBV12-3 or TRBV12-4 and TRBJ1-1; unclear D gene. Trimming took off 4 bases at V and 1 base at J, with 7 bases between the two ends. The CDR3 contains 13 residues. The CDR3 spells CASSSLGNTEAFF. Written as DNA, the CDR3 is TGTGCCAGCAGTTCCCTGGGGAACACTGAAGCTTTCTTT.

The rearrangement joins TRBV4-3 to TRBJ2-7; 9 bases are a match to TRBD2. From germline, CDR1 is LGHNA and CDR2 YSLEER. There are 16 residues in the CDR3. With 4 bases clipped from V and 1 base from J, the junction kept 8 bases outside the gene matches. CDR3 sequence reads: CASSPHATSGSYEQYF. CDR3 in DNA: TGCGCCAGCAGCCCCCACGCAACTAGCGGGTCCTACGAGCAGTACTTC.

The chain has TRBV25-1 and TRBJ1-5; D gene unclear. CDR1 is MGHDK, CDR2 SYGVNS, per germline. CDR3 length equals 14 residues. Trimming removed 4 bases from V and 1 base from J, with 8 bases in between. CDR3 nucleotides: TGTGCCAGCAGTGGCGGAGGGAGCAATCAGCCCCAGCATTTT. Protein product: CASSGGGSNQPQHF.

The chain has TRBV7-9 and TRBJ2-7, with D perhaps matching TRBD1 (6 bases). Trimming left V 1 base short and J 1 base short, with 11 bases between. The CDR3 totals 15 residues. The germline CDR1 and CDR2 sequences are SEHNR and FQNEAQ (reference sequence). In DNA form, the CDR3 reads TGTGCCAGCAGCTTAGGAGGCAGGGGATCCTACGAGCAGTACTTC. Its protein is CASSLGGRGSYEQYF.

The chain links TRBV6-5 to TRBJ2-2; tentative D call: TRBD2 (5 bases). There are 16 residues in the CDR3. V dropped 2 bases and J dropped 6 bases, with 16 bases sitting between them. Per germline, CDR1 MNHEY and CDR2 SVGAGI. Here the CDR3 DNA reads TGTGCCAGCAGTTACCGTGTGCGGTCCGGGGCCGGGGAGCTGTTTTTT. Amino acids: CASSYRVRSGAGELFF.

The V call is TRBV15, the J call TRBJ2-7; D perhaps matches TRBD2 (5 bases). V was shortened by 0 bases and J by 1 base, with 13 bases between the two germline ends. This CDR3 is built from 16 residues. The V gene's germline CDR1 is LNHNV and CDR2 YYDKDF (reference sequence). The CDR3 sequence is CATSRDIHGISYEQYF. The CDR3 DNA sequence: TGTGCCACCAGCAGAGATATCCACGGGATTTCCTACGAGCAGTACTTC.